Presented here are 30 T cell receptor beta chains from one specimen sequenced in a study of T cell changes during pregnancy in multiple sclerosis. Method: immunoSEQ multiplex PCR; TCRdb's copy keeps in-frame clones and lacks some. The repertoire consists of about 13,000 clones, with about nine tenths occurring once and the leading ten covering approximately 8.9%. The specimen comprised CD8+ T cells from peripheral blood mononuclear cells, sampled in the first trimester of pregnancy. The receptor set was obtained from a female donor with multiple sclerosis, enrolled in a pregnancy study.

The chain uses TRBV9 and TRBJ1-1; perhaps TRBD1 as D (5 bases). The CDR3 is 16 amino acids. Trimming shortened V by 0 bases and J by 5 bases, and 17 bases separated the two germline ends. From germline, CDR1 is SGDLS and CDR2 YYNGEE. The CDR3 here is CASSVAAGLYKTEAFF. The CDR3 DNA follows: TGTGCCAGCAGCGTAGCGGCAGGGTTGTACAAAACTGAAGCTTTCTTT.

The chain combines TRBV7-9 with TRBJ1-2; D might be TRBD1 (6 bases). The CDR3 is 16 residues long. Per germline, CDR1 SEHNR and CDR2 FQNEAQ (reference sequence). V was pared by 4 bases and J by 8 bases, with 23 bases between. This chain's CDR3 is CASSSTNRVRKVGYTF. CDR3 in DNA: TGTGCCAGCAGCTCAACAAACAGGGTCCGGAAAGTGGGCTACACCTTC.

V is TRBV15 and J is TRBJ2-7, with TRBD1 identical over 9 bases. CDR1 and CDR2 from the germline V gene are LNHNV and YYDKDF (reference sequence). Unmatched junction bases numbered 8, after V lost 3 bases and J lost 5 bases. This CDR3 is built from 15 residues. The CDR3 sequence: CATSSPRTGDNEQYF. The CDR3 region has the DNA TGTGCCACCAGCAGTCCCCGGACAGGGGACAACGAGCAGTACTTC.

This chain uses TRBV29-1 with TRBJ2-7, with D unclear. The CDR3 spans 13 residues. Trimming cost V 2 bases and J 2 bases, with 10 bases left between them. From germline, CDR1 is SQVTM and CDR2 ANQGSEA. DNA for the CDR3: TGCAGCGTTGAAACGCAAGCGACCTACGAGCAGTACTTC. Protein sequence: CSVETQATYEQYF.

This chain joins TRBV18 and TRBJ1-5; 9 bases line up with TRBD1. V lost 6 bases to trimming and J lost 2 bases; unmatched junction nucleotides: 8. Looked up from germline, CDR1 is KGHSH and CDR2 is LQKENI. The CDR3 runs to 16 residues. The CDR3, as DNA: TGTGCCAGCTCTCACGGACAGGGGACGGGCAATCAGCCCCAGCATTTT. Translating it yields CASSHGQGTGNQPQHF.

The rearrangement joins TRBV6-1 to TRBJ2-2, with TRBD2 matching 11 bases. There are 14 residues in the CDR3. V trimming: 7 bases; J trimming: 3 bases; junction bases outside the gene matches: 1. The germline gives CDR1 MNHNS, CDR2 SASEGT. The CDR3 reads CASTGLADTGELFF. In DNA, the CDR3 is TGTGCCAGCACGGGACTAGCGGACACCGGGGAGCTGTTTTTT.

The CDR3 spells CASSLGGSDGAFF. The CDR3 nucleotides are TGTGCCAGCAGCTTAGGAGGGAGTGATGGAGCTTTCTTT. The chain combines TRBV7-9 with TRBJ1-1; D not certain. The germline gives CDR1 SEHNR, CDR2 FQNEAQ (reference sequence). The V and J ends lost 1 base and 10 bases respectively, with 13 bases between them. The CDR3 extends over 13 amino acids.

The gene calls are TRBV13 and TRBJ1-6, with D tentatively TRBD1 (6 bases). V was cut by 0 bases and J by 9 bases, with 15 bases left in between. This CDR3 region has 16 residues. Germline V lookup: CDR1 PRHDT, CDR2 FYEKMQ (reference sequence). CDR3 nucleotides: TGTGCCAGCAGCTTAGGAGGGGGGGGGCTGGGTTCACCCCTCCACTTT. Amino acid sequence: CASSLGGGGLGSPLHF.

V is TRBV12-2 and J is TRBJ2-5; whether TRBD1, the table's D call, matches the DNA was not checked. TRBV12-2 is annotated as a pseudogene. The CDR3 extends over 20 amino acids. This CDR3 reads CASRLLPGQGARRFQETQYF. The CDR3 nucleotides are TGTGCAAGTCGCCTCTTACCGGGACAGGGGGCCCGACGCTTCCAAGAGACCCAGTACTTC.

This chain uses TRBV30 with TRBJ2-2, with a tentative D call TRBD1 (5 bases). Between the trimmed V and J ends, which lost 0 bases and 9 bases, there was a span of 5 bases. The CDR3 consists of 11 residues. CDR1 and CDR2 from the germline V gene are GTSNPN and SVGIG (reference sequence). The CDR3: CAWSVGRELFF. For the CDR3, the DNA is TGTGCCTGGAGTGTGGGGCGGGAGCTGTTTTTT.

This chain uses TRBV7-8 with TRBJ2-1; D gene unclear. The length of the CDR3 is 16 residues. Between the trimmed V and J ends, which lost 1 base and 5 bases, there was a span of 15 bases. CDR1 SGHVS and CDR2 FQNEAQ come from the germline V gene. The CDR3 DNA reads as TGTGCCAGCAGCTTAGACGGCAGACTTTACAACAATGAGCAGTTCTTC. It encodes CASSLDGRLYNNEQFF.

In this sample, this clone turned up once. The chain has TRBV30 and TRBJ1-1; D call uncertain. Trimming took off 2 bases at V and 0 bases at J, with 7 bases between the two ends. The CDR3 runs to 13 residues. The germline V gene has CDR1 GTSNPN and CDR2 SVGIG (reference sequence). CDR3 in DNA: TGTGCCTGGAGTCACTTTCTGAACACTGAAGCTTTCTTT. It yields the protein CAWSHFLNTEAFF.

The rearrangement links TRBV27 to TRBJ1-4, with 11 bases aligning to TRBD1. CDR3 length: 15 amino acids. Germline-derived CDR1 and CDR2 are MNHEY and SMNVEV (reference sequence). J was trimmed by 7 bases and V by 4 bases; bases with no gene match: 5. CDR3 DNA sequence: TGTGCCAGCAGTTCCGGACAGGGGGCGACTGAAAAACTGTTTTTT. Protein: CASSSGQGATEKLFF.

This sequence joins TRBV6-5 and TRBJ1-1; D not certain. The CDR3 has 13 amino acids. V was pared by 2 bases and J by 3 bases, with 7 bases between. CDR1 and CDR2 (germline): MNHEY, SVGAGI. The CDR3 nucleotides read TGTGCCAGCAGTTACGTTCGGGACACTGAAGCTTTCTTT. This encodes CASSYVRDTEAFF.

The chain joins TRBV10-3 to TRBJ1-5, with D unresolved. In germline, CDR1 is ENHRY, CDR2 SYGVKD. This CDR3 has 13 residues. Trimming cost V 9 bases and J 4 bases, with 13 bases left between them. This CDR3 is CAMASTFNQPQHF. CDR3 nucleotides: TGTGCCATGGCCAGTACCTTTAATCAGCCCCAGCATTTT.

V usage is TRBV7-4 and J usage is TRBJ1-2; no reliable D call. V shed 5 bases and J shed 4 bases, with 26 bases lying between them. The CDR3 totals 18 residues. CDR1 is SGHVT, CDR2 SQSDAQ, per germline. The CDR3: CASSTSGGQTPRSYGYTF. In DNA, the CDR3 is TGTGCCAGCAGCACCTCTGGTGGGCAGACCCCTCGTTCCTATGGCTACACCTTC. The whole variable domain, filled in from reference TRBV7-4 and TRBJ1-2, reads GAGVSQSPRYKVAKRGRDVALRCDSISGHVTLYWYRQTLGQGSEVLTYSQSDAQRDKSGRPSGRFSAERPERSVSTLKIQRTEQGDSAVYLCASSTSGGQTPRSYGYTFGSGTRLTVV.

The chain recombines TRBV28 with TRBJ1-4, with TRBD1 identical over 8 bases. Germline loops: CDR1 MDHEN, CDR2 SYDVKM. There are 18 residues in the CDR3. Trimming cost V 5 bases and J 8 bases; bases outside gene matches: 19. For the CDR3, the DNA is TGTGCCAGCAGTCCGAGGACAGGGTACGCCCCGATGAGGGAAAAACTGTTTTTT. Residues: CASSPRTGYAPMREKLFF. Looking up the rest from reference TRBV28 and TRBJ1-4 gives the full variable domain: DVKVTQSSRYLVKRTGEKVFLECVQDMDHENMFWYRQDPGLGLRLIYFSYDVKMKEKGDIPEGYSVSREKKERFSLILESASTNQTSMYLCASSPRTGYAPMREKLFFGSGTQLSVL.

The chain has TRBV5-7 and TRBJ1-2; D gene unclear. TRBV5-7 is an open reading frame whose function is uncertain. V lost 4 bases, J lost 0 bases, and 13 bases lay in between. The CDR3 totals 15 residues. CDR3 sequence: CASSPPLLANYGYTF. The CDR3 DNA is TGTGCCAGCAGCCCCCCGTTGTTAGCTAACTATGGCTACACCTTC.

The V and J genes are TRBV11-3 and TRBJ2-7, with 8 bases that match TRBD1. The CDR3 runs 14 residues. V lost 5 bases to trimming and J lost 5 bases; unmatched junction nucleotides: 8. Germline loops: CDR1 SGHNT, CDR2 YENEEA. CDR3 sequence: CASSPPDRAHEQYF. As DNA, the CDR3 is TGTGCCAGCAGCCCCCCGGACAGGGCCCACGAGCAGTACTTC. Full variable domain (remainder filled in from reference TRBV11-3 and TRBJ2-7): EAGVVQSPRYKIIEKKQPVAFWCNPISGHNTLYWYLQNLGQGPELLIRYENEEAVDDSQLPKDRFSAERLKGVDSTLKIQPAELGDSAVYLCASSPPDRAHEQYFGPGTRLTVT.

This clone is deemed medium-sized. The chain combines TRBV19 with TRBJ1-1; TRBD1 might be the D (5 bases). Trimming took off 4 bases at V and 6 bases at J, with 15 bases between the two ends. The V gene's germline CDR1 is LNHDA and CDR2 SQIVND (reference sequence). CDR3 length: 14 residues. CDR3 in amino acids: CASSTGGTVAEAFF. CDR3 nucleotide sequence: TGTGCCAGTAGTACCGGAGGGACGGTCGCTGAAGCTTTCTTT.

This chain connects TRBV4-2 to TRBJ2-7; 8 positions match TRBD1. The CDR3 has 16 residues. From germline, CDR1 is LGHNA and CDR2 YNFKEQ. V was pared by 0 bases and J by 2 bases, with 6 bases of the junction left unmatched. The CDR3 protein is CASSQEEPDRAYEQYF. The CDR3 nucleotides are TGTGCCAGCAGCCAAGAGGAACCGGACAGGGCCTACGAGCAGTACTTC.

This clone occurred a few times. The gene calls are TRBV11-2 and TRBJ2-7; 16 bases align to TRBD2. Germline CDR1 SGHAT, CDR2 FQNNGV. The CDR3 consists of 18 residues. With 4 bases clipped from V and 6 bases from J, the junction kept 12 bases outside the gene matches. The CDR3 protein is CASSWGLAGGPPEGEQYF. The DNA for the CDR3 is TGTGCCAGCAGCTGGGGACTAGCGGGGGGGCCCCCGGAGGGCGAGCAGTACTTC. The variable domain in full, with the rest retrieved from reference TRBV11-2 and TRBJ2-7, is EAGVAQSPRYKIIEKRQSVAFWCNPISGHATLYWYQQILGQGPKLLIQFQNNGVVDDSQLPKDRFSAERLKGVDSTLKIQPAKLEDSAVYLCASSWGLAGGPPEGEQYFGPGTRLTVT.

The gene calls are TRBV6-5 and TRBJ1-2, with D possibly TRBD1 on 6 matching bases. The CDR3 covers 16 residues. In germline, CDR1 is MNHEY, CDR2 SVGAGI. Trimming removed 0 bases from V and 4 bases from J, with 15 bases in between. The CDR3 region is CASSYSRGGVSYGYTF. The CDR3 region has the DNA TGTGCCAGCAGTTACTCGAGGGGGGGCGTCAGCTATGGCTACACCTTC.

This rearrangement joins TRBV28 to TRBJ2-5; D possibly corresponds to TRBD1 (6 bases). Germline CDR1 is MDHEN and CDR2 is SYDVKM. V dropped 7 bases and J dropped 1 base, with 13 bases sitting between them. CDR3 length: 14 amino acids. The CDR3 spells CASTPTGIQETQYF. DNA of the CDR3: TGTGCCAGCACCCCGACAGGCATCCAAGAGACCCAGTACTTC.

This chain links TRBV6-5 with TRBJ2-6, with 8 bases fitting TRBD1. The germline gives CDR1 MNHEY, CDR2 SVGAGI. The CDR3 consists of 16 residues. Trimming cost V 2 bases and J 0 bases; bases outside gene matches: 0. Here the CDR3 DNA reads TGTGCCAGCAGTTACACAGGGGGCTCTGGGGCCAACGTCCTGACTTTC. This gives the protein CASSYTGGSGANVLTF.

V is TRBV28 and J is TRBJ2-2; D gene unclear. CDR1 is MDHEN and CDR2 is SYDVKM in the germline V gene. CDR3 length: 12 amino acids. V lost 7 bases and J 6 bases, leaving 9 bases between the germline ends. The CDR3 region has the DNA TGTGCCAGCACCCTTCGAGCCGGGGAGCTGTTTTTT. Translation gives CASTLRAGELFF.

This clone has just one count. The CDR3 spells CASSPLTEGTETQYF. The CDR3 region has the DNA TGTGCCAGCAGTCCCCTCACCGAGGGTACGGAGACCCAGTACTTC. The chain has TRBV6-1 and TRBJ2-5; a possible D gene is TRBD2 (5 bases). Germline V gives CDR1 MNHNS, CDR2 SASEGT. V was shortened by 5 bases and J by 5 bases, with 18 bases between the two germline ends. The CDR3 is 15 amino acids.

This chain joins TRBV4-2 and TRBJ2-3, with D possibly being TRBD2 (5 bases). The CDR3 runs 15 residues. Trimming left V 4 bases short and J 1 base short, with 12 bases between. Germline CDR1 reads LGHNA; CDR2 reads YNFKEQ. CDR3 bases: TGTGCCAGCAGCCCGGTTTTGCGGGGCACAGATACGCAGTATTTT. It specifies CASSPVLRGTDTQYF.

The V gene is TRBV6-5, the J gene TRBJ1-1; TRBD1 might be the D (6 bases). The CDR3 totals 12 residues. CDR1 and CDR2 (germline): MNHEY, SVGAGI. V gave up 3 bases and J gave up 7 bases, with 9 bases separating them. The CDR3 region is CASSYGTLEAFF. The CDR3 coding sequence is TGTGCCAGCAGTTATGGGACACTTGAAGCTTTCTTT.

The chain employs TRBV19 and TRBJ1-1; 8 nucleotides line up with TRBD1. Germline CDR1 is LNHDA and CDR2 is SQIVND (reference sequence). This CDR3 contains 12 residues. V shed 7 bases, J shed 5 bases, and the junction held 3 bases outside the gene matches. The CDR3 loop is CASTQGATEAFF. Written as DNA, the CDR3 is TGTGCCAGTACCCAGGGGGCGACTGAAGCTTTCTTT.